The sequence of this T cell receptor (beta chain) was determined in a study of vaccination and CD4 T cells after COVID-19. Across the study: The authors used overlapping spike peptides from SARS-CoV-2, HCoV-NL63, HCoV-OC43 and HCoV-229E to stimulate cells.

V lost 2 bases to trimming and J lost 2 bases; unmatched junction nucleotides: 5. Looked up from germline, CDR1 is DFQATT and CDR2 is SNEGSKA (reference sequence). This CDR3 has 15 amino acids. This clonotype was seen only once. Its antigen is unidentified. The Oncomine TCR Beta short-read assay was applied to DNA of cultured CD4+ T cells. Using its own MiXCR run on the PCR reads, TCRdb lists one record per CDR3 protein. The sample yields 7,000 to 8,500 distinct CDR3 sequences, 61% seen once. The treatment denotes: approximately 9-day PBMC culture with coronavirus spike peptide pools or control peptides (ViraFEST assay). Under the ViraFEST approach, antigen-specific T cells were expanded with peptide pools and TCRs subsequently sequenced. Half-medium replacement with fresh IL-2 medium took place on days 3 and 7.

J is TRBJ2-7 and V is TRBV20-1, with TRBD2 matching 11 bases. The receptor was isolated from a human donor who had recovered from COVID-19. Specimen: CD4+ T cells from blood, cultured in vitro. The CDR3 sequence: CSARNRLAGTYEQYF. The CDR3 nucleotides read TGCAGTGCTAGAAACCGACTAGCGGGGACCTACGAGCAGTACTTC.